Listed below are T cell receptor beta chains from one sample, sequenced in a study of patients and donors after allogeneic stem cell transplantation. TCRdb processed the RT-PCR reads anew with MiXCR; each CDR3 protein has one entry. Here the sample spans about a million distinct CDR3 sequences, under 20% being singletons. The sample was blood, either unsorted or a sorted T cell fraction (not recorded which). Every receptor here comes from a human donor who was either an allogeneic HSCT recipient or a stem cell or donor lymphocyte infusion donor (not recorded which). It is not recorded whose cells these are; they may come from a transplant donor. Both conserved end residues are part of each CDR3. The order of the fields is clone size, J gene, V gene, D gene, CDR3 DNA, CDR3 protein. A D gene is named only where the DNA matches it firmly. For some rows the clone size is stated as once, few or many, or as a class when expanded; others skip it.

>few|TRBJ1-1|TRBV29-1|-
TGCAGCATCGAGGGTAAATCGAACACTGAAGCTTTCTTT
CSIEGKSNTEAFF
>few|TRBJ2-1|TRBV2|-
TGTGCCAGCAGAGCATTTGCGCCCTACAATGAGCAGTTCTTC
CASRAFAPYNEQFF
>few|TRBJ1-2|TRBV24-1|-
TGTGCCACCAGTGAGGCTTCCAGGGGAGTCGGCGGCTACACCTTC
CATSEASRGVGGYTF
>-|TRBJ2-2|TRBV7-2|-
TGTGCCAGCAGCTCGAACCCCCTAGCCACCGGGGAGCTGTTTTTT
CASSSNPLATGELFF
>-|TRBJ1-2|TRBV11-2|-
TGTGCCAGCAGCCCGAGGAGAACAGACTATGGCTACACCTTC
CASSPRRTDYGYTF
>few|TRBJ1-1|TRBV7-2|-
TGTGCCAGCAGCTTAGCTCTGGGGGCCACTGAAGCTTTCTTT
CASSLALGATEAFF
>many|TRBJ1-1|TRBV4-2|-
TGTGCCAGCAGCCAAGAAGACAGGACACACACTGAAGCTTTCTTT
CASSQEDRTHTEAFF
>-|TRBJ1-2|TRBV7-2|-
TGTGCCAGCAGCTCCCTGTACGACATGAACCACTATGGCTACACCTTC
CASSSLYDMNHYGYTF
>few|TRBJ1-2|TRBV3-1|TRBD1
TGTGCCAGCAGCCAGGGTACAGGGGCCTATGGCTACACCTTC
CASSQGTGAYGYTF
>few|TRBJ2-5|TRBV20-1|TRBD2
TGCAGTGCTAGGGGAGGGGACTCCAAAGAGACCCAGTACTTC
CSARGGDSKETQYF
>few|TRBJ2-3|TRBV7-2|TRBD2
TGTGCCAGCAGCTCTCCTCTCGCGGGAGGGTCAGATACGCAGTATTTT
CASSSPLAGGSDTQYF
>few|TRBJ2-7|TRBV7-8|TRBD1
TGTGCCAGCAGCTCCGACAGGGGGCGGTACGAGCAGTACTTC
CASSSDRGRYEQYF
>few|TRBJ2-3|TRBV12-3/TRBV12-4|-
TGTGCCAGCAGACCTCCTACCGGGTCCGACACAGATACGCAGTATTTT
CASRPPTGSDTDTQYF
>many|TRBJ1-3|TRBV7-2|TRBD1
TGTGCCAGCAGCCAAGGGGGCGCGGGAAACACCATATATTTT
CASSQGGAGNTIYF